This entry lists 25 T cell receptor beta chains sequenced from one sample in a study of control samples from healthy donors and cancer patients. This table comes from immunoSEQ multiplex PCR, and its TCRdb copy is limited to in-frame clones, with some not included. This table has around 170,000 clones, 80% to 95% appearing once. Sample: blood. These TCRs come from a woman in her twenties or thirties in good health.

This clone occurred once. V usage is TRBV4-3 and J usage is TRBJ1-5; tentatively, D is TRBD1 (5 bases). V was cut by 2 bases and J by 6 bases, with 8 bases left in between. This CDR3 comprises 13 residues. Germline loops: CDR1 LGHNA, CDR2 YSLEER. The CDR3 DNA sequence: TGCGCCAGCAGCCAATCCAGGGTTCAGCCCCAGCATTTT. Protein: CASSQSRVQPQHF.

The CDR3 region has the DNA TGTGCCACCAGCAGAGATCAGGCCAGCGGGAGTTTCACCGGGGAGCTGTTTTTT. Its protein is CATSRDQASGSFTGELFF. The J gene is TRBJ2-2, the V gene TRBV15, with 8 bases that match TRBD2. Looked up from germline, CDR1 is LNHNV and CDR2 is YYDKDF (reference sequence). With V trimmed by 0 bases and J by 4 bases, 10 bases remained unmatched. This CDR3 contains 18 residues.

The chain joins TRBV25-1 to TRBJ1-6; D gene unclear. The germline V gene has CDR1 MGHDK and CDR2 SYGVNS. V was trimmed by 4 bases and J by 7 bases, leaving 8 bases between them. The CDR3 totals 13 residues. CDR3 sequence (DNA): TGTGCCAGCAGTGTCGACTTAAATTCACCCCTCCACTTT. Translated, it gives CASSVDLNSPLHF.

This chain joins TRBV7-4 and TRBJ2-7, with D perhaps TRBD2 (7 bases). This CDR3 spans 16 amino acids. Germline V gene sequence: CDR1 SGHVT, CDR2 SQSDAQ. The V gene lost 5 bases and the J gene lost 0 bases, with 17 bases spanning the gap. Here the CDR3 reads CASSAKRDTSSYEQYF. CDR3 sequence (DNA): TGTGCCAGCAGCGCAAAGCGGGACACCAGCTCCTACGAGCAGTACTTC.

The chain combines TRBV5-4 with TRBJ2-3; TRBD2 agrees at 8 bases. The CDR3 loop spans 14 amino acids. The V gene end was trimmed by 2 bases and the J gene end by 3 bases; junction bases not matched to a gene: 2. Germline values: CDR1 SGHNT, CDR2 YYREEE (reference sequence). CDR3 sequence reads: CASSFASGTDTQYF. In nucleotides, the CDR3 is TGTGCCAGCAGCTTCGCTAGCGGGACAGATACGCAGTATTTT. Drawing the rest from reference TRBV5-4 and TRBJ2-3, the complete variable domain is ETGVTQSPTHLIKTRGQQVTLRCSSQSGHNTVSWYQQALGQGPQFIFQYYREEENGRGNFPPRFSGLQFPNYSSELNVNALELDDSALYLCASSFASGTDTQYFGPGTRLTVL.

This chain connects TRBV2 to TRBJ1-5; tentative D call: TRBD1 (6 bases). Trimming shortened V by 6 bases and J by 15 bases, and 21 bases separated the two germline ends. CDR3 length: 13 amino acids. Germline V gene data show CDR1 as SNHLY and CDR2 as FYNNEI. CDR3 in amino acids: CASSPGTLLRGHF. The CDR3 DNA reads as TGTGCCAGCAGCCCGGGGACACTCCTACGGGGGCATTTT. Combining the CDR3 with reference TRBV2 and TRBJ1-5 gives the whole variable domain EPEVTQTPSHQVTQMGQEVILRCVPISNHLYFYWYRQILGQKVEFLVSFYNNEISEKSEIFDDQFSVERPDGSNFTLKIRSTKLEDSAMYFCASSPGTLLRGHFGDGTRLSIL.

As concerns this clone: The same CDR3 is also encoded by other DNA sequences in this sample. The chain is built from TRBV18 and TRBJ1-2; TRBD1 aligns across 7 bases. The V gene's germline CDR1 is KGHSH and CDR2 LQKENI. The V and J ends lost 2 bases and 3 bases, in that order; junction bases with no gene match: 0. This CDR3 is built from 13 residues. CDR3 sequence reads: CASSPGTDYGYTF. The CDR3 nucleotides read TGTGCCAGCTCACCAGGGACAGACTATGGCTACACCTTC.

This clone was detected once. The chain links TRBV5-1 to TRBJ2-3; D ambiguous. Germline V lookup: CDR1 SGHRS, CDR2 YFSETQ. CDR3 length: 14 amino acids. V dropped 5 bases and J dropped 0 bases, with 10 bases sitting between them. CDR3 DNA: TGCGCCAGCAGGGAGCAAGACAGCACAGATACGCAGTATTTT. This codes for CASREQDSTDTQYF.

This chain links TRBV4-1 with TRBJ1-1, with D unresolved. This CDR3 spans 18 amino acids. V lost 1 base and J 0 bases, leaving 18 bases between the germline ends. Per the germline V gene, CDR1 is MGHRA and CDR2 is YSYEKL. In DNA, the CDR3 is TGCGCCAGCAGCCAAGTTCAACTATCGGGGTTCCTGAACACTGAAGCTTTCTTT. This translates into CASSQVQLSGFLNTEAFF.

The chain couples TRBV4-1 to TRBJ1-1; no definite D call. Trimming removed 4 bases at V and 2 bases at J, with 11 bases between. This CDR3 has 14 residues. CDR1 and CDR2 (germline): MGHRA, YSYEKL. CDR3 DNA sequence: TGCGCCAGCAGCCTGAGACATACTAACACTGAAGCTTTCTTT. This sequence encodes CASSLRHTNTEAFF.

The rearrangement uses TRBV3-1 (or the pseudogene TRBV3-2) and TRBJ2-5; tentative D call: TRBD2 (6 bases). Trimming took 2 bases from V and 5 from J, leaving 15 bases between them. Germline V gene lookup returns CDR1 LGHDT and CDR2 YNNKEL (reference sequence). The CDR3 is made up of 15 amino acids. The CDR3 sequence: CASSQSSGEGETQYF. CDR3 in DNA: TGTGCCAGCAGCCAATCGTCGGGAGAAGGTGAGACCCAGTACTTC.

The rearrangement uses TRBV7-2 and TRBJ1-1; no reliable D call. CDR1 is SGHTA and CDR2 is FQGNSA in the germline V gene. Trimming cost V 0 bases and J 2 bases, with 4 bases left between them. The CDR3 spans 13 residues. The CDR3 reads CASSLAPNTEAFF. CDR3 bases: TGTGCCAGCAGCTTAGCCCCTAACACTGAAGCTTTCTTT.

The rearrangement uses TRBV5-1 and TRBJ2-7; D call uncertain. This CDR3 contains 14 residues. The germline gives CDR1 SGHRS, CDR2 YFSETQ. V was shortened by 7 bases and J by 2 bases, with 16 bases between the two germline ends. CDR3 loop: CASVASSDPYEQYF. Here the CDR3 DNA reads TGCGCCAGCGTTGCCAGCTCGGATCCCTACGAGCAGTACTTC.

The chain links TRBV4-1 to TRBJ2-5, with no clear D. CDR3 length: 13 amino acids. The germline V gene encodes CDR1 MGHRA and CDR2 YSYEKL. V was clipped by 2 bases and J by 5 bases, with 9 bases between them. The CDR3 DNA reads TGCGCCAGCAGCCAAATCCGGGCCGAGACCCAGTACTTC. It specifies CASSQIRAETQYF.

The J gene is TRBJ2-1, the V gene TRBV15; D is unresolved. The CDR3 loop spans 11 amino acids. Germline V CDR1 and CDR2: LNHNV, YYDKDF (reference sequence). V lost 5 bases and J lost 6, with 5 bases in between. CDR3 sequence (DNA): TGTGCCACCAGCGTGGCCAATGAGCAGTTCTTC. This encodes CATSVANEQFF. Complete variable domain (other parts from reference TRBV15 and TRBJ2-1): DAMVIQNPRYQVTQFGKPVTLSCSQTLNHNVMYWYQQKSSQAPKLLFHYYDKDFNNEADTPDNFQSRRPNTSFCFLDIRSPGLGDTAMYLCATSVANEQFFGPGTRLTVL.

The V and J genes are TRBV5-1 and TRBJ1-1, with TRBD1 matching over 8 bases. J was trimmed by 3 bases and V by 5 bases; bases with no gene match: 9. This CDR3 is 15 amino acids long. Germline assignment: CDR1 SGHRS and CDR2 YFSETQ. CDR3: CASRTGENIYTEAFF. The CDR3 bases are TGCGCCAGCAGGACAGGGGAGAATATTTACACTGAAGCTTTCTTT.

The chain combines TRBV7-8 with TRBJ2-1; 10 bases line up with TRBD2. Germline V gives CDR1 SGHVS, CDR2 FQNEAQ. The CDR3 is made up of 15 amino acids. V lost 5 bases to trimming and J lost 9 bases; unmatched junction nucleotides: 10. As DNA, the CDR3 is TGTGCCAGCAGCGAGGCTAGCGGGAGCGGTAGTGAGCAGTTCTTC. Translation gives CASSEASGSGSEQFF.

The gene calls are TRBV9 and TRBJ2-1; a possible D gene is TRBD1 (6 bases). CDR1 is SGDLS and CDR2 is YYNGEE in the germline V gene. V was clipped by 5 bases and J by 8 bases, with 20 bases between them. CDR3 length equals 15 residues. CDR3 residues: CASSPAGTKLDEQFF. The CDR3 region has the DNA TGTGCCAGCAGTCCGGCCGGGACAAAACTCGATGAGCAGTTCTTC. The full variable domain, completed using reference TRBV9 and TRBJ2-1, is DSGVTQTPKHLITATGQRVTLRCSPRSGDLSVYWYQQSLDQGLQFLIQYYNGEERAKGNILERFSAQQFPDLHSELNLSSLELGDSALYFCASSPAGTKLDEQFFGPGTRLTVL.

This rearrangement joins TRBV10-3 to TRBJ2-1, with D unclear. The V end lost 2 bases, the J end lost 5 bases, and 10 bases lay between the germline ends. This CDR3 spans 14 amino acids. Germline V lookup: CDR1 ENHRY, CDR2 SYGVKD. The CDR3 DNA follows: TGTGCCATCAGTGAGCGGGCACCTAACAATGAGCAGTTCTTC. Amino acid sequence: CAISERAPNNEQFF.

J is TRBJ1-4 and V is TRBV5-1, with D hard to call. The CDR3 sequence is 12 residues long. V dropped 5 bases and J dropped 8 bases, with 10 bases sitting between them. Germline-derived CDR1 and CDR2 are SGHRS and YFSETQ. CDR3 nucleotides: TGCGCCAGCAGGGCAGACTTCGAAAAACTGTTTTTT. Encoded protein: CASRADFEKLFF.

The chain links TRBV5-5 to TRBJ2-3, with D perhaps matching TRBD1 (6 bases). The length of the CDR3 is 15 residues. Germline CDR1 is SGHKS and CDR2 is YYEKEE (reference sequence). V lost 2 bases to trimming and J lost 2 bases, with 12 bases between them. CDR3 protein: CASSLQDRSTDTQYF. In nucleotides, the CDR3 is TGTGCCAGCAGCTTACAGGACAGATCCACAGATACGCAGTATTTT.

The chain recombines TRBV21-1 with TRBJ2-7; TRBD2, the D gene given by the table, was not confirmed from the DNA. TRBV21-1 is a pseudogene segment. The CDR3 consists of 17 residues. CDR3 nucleotides: TGTGCCCGGGGGGCTCAGGGAGAAAGGCCTTGCTCCTACGAGCAGTACTTC. It translates to CARGAQGERPCSYEQYF.

The rearrangement links TRBV27 to TRBJ1-5; 8 nucleotides agree with TRBD1. The CDR3 extends over 15 amino acids. After removal of 4 bases from V and 2 bases from J, the junction contained 4 bases not matched to a gene. Germline CDR1 reads MNHEY; CDR2 reads SMNVEV (reference sequence). The CDR3 here is CASSSDRGGNQPQHF. In DNA, the CDR3 is TGTGCCAGCAGTTCCGACAGGGGAGGCAATCAGCCCCAGCATTTT.

This chain uses TRBV11-2 with TRBJ2-3; D ambiguous. This CDR3 spans 14 amino acids. Germline CDR1 and CDR2: SGHAT and FQNNGV. Trimming removed 0 bases at V and 0 bases at J, with 4 bases between. CDR3 in DNA: TGTGCCAGCAGCTTAGAGGGCAGCACAGATACGCAGTATTTT. This sequence encodes CASSLEGSTDTQYF.

This chain connects TRBV28 to TRBJ1-5; 9 bases map to TRBD1. The CDR3 has 14 residues. Germline assignment: CDR1 MDHEN and CDR2 SYDVKM. V lost 6 bases and J lost 6; bases outside the gene matches: 6. The chain's CDR3 is CASSEQGAGQPQHF. CDR3 nucleotide sequence: TGTGCCAGCAGCGAACAGGGGGCCGGTCAGCCCCAGCATTTT.